The TCR beta chain under discussion was sequenced for a study of OX40 agonist ivuxolimab in advanced cancers. In the study overall: Ivuxolimab, which is an agonistic anti-OX40 (CD134) antibody, was administered to the patients. Findings of the study overall: Among the least clonally expanded were partial responders at 0.1-3.0 mg/kg. At 0.1 to 3.0 mg/kg and by week 6, clonal expansion occurred in CD4+ and CD8+ blood T cells.

Assay: immunoSEQ multiplex PCR; the TCRdb copy retains only in-frame clones and omits some. The repertoire holds tens of thousands of clones, with roughly four fifths as singletons. CDR1 SGDLS and CDR2 YYNGEE come from the germline V gene. The CDR3 length is 17 residues. Deletions cut 0 bases from V and 1 base from J, with 14 bases between. As concerns this clone: Its antigen is still unknown.

The chain links TRBV9 to TRBJ1-3; D is uncertain. This specimen consisted of CD4+ or CD8+ T cells sorted from blood, obtained in a trial of the OX40 agonist ivuxolimab. This clonotype was obtained from an adult with an advanced solid tumor such as melanoma, head and neck, liver or kidney cancer. CDR3 sequence (DNA): TGTGCCAGCAGCGTAGCTTCGGGTTATGGGTCTGGAAACACCATATATTTT. Protein sequence: CASSVASGYGSGNTIYF.